Following are 8 T cell receptor beta chains from one sample sequenced in a study of low-dose radiotherapy and immunotherapy resistance in tumors. TRAV and TRBV primers primed cDNA for both TCRalpha and TCRbeta. TCRs underwent 15 to 25 PCR cycles of amplification with a constant-region primer and V-primer adapter. From the reads, TCRdb called clonotypes with MiXCR, one entry per CDR3 protein. The table has tens of thousands of distinct CDR3 sequences, 15% to 20% seen once. Described time point: before trial treatment. Material: PBMCs, obtained before treatment. The source of these receptors is a male donor with prostate cancer.

In this sample, this clonotype turned up many times. This sequence joins TRBV5-6 and TRBJ2-5; D may be TRBD1 (5 bases). The CDR3 has 17 amino acids. Trimming took 3 bases from V and 5 from J, leaving 23 bases between them. CDR1 SGHDT and CDR2 YYEEEE come from the germline V gene. This CDR3 is CASSSRTGSWGLETQYF. The CDR3 coding sequence is TGTGCCAGCAGCTCGAGGACCGGCAGCTGGGGCCTGGAGACCCAGTACTTC.

In DNA, the CDR3 is TGTGCCATCACCGACATAGACAGGGGTTACGAGCAGTACTTC. The encoded protein is CAITDIDRGYEQYF. The chain recombines TRBV10-3 with TRBJ2-7, with 8 bases matching TRBD1. Germline CDR1 and CDR2: ENHRY and SYGVKD. This CDR3 is built from 14 residues. V was pared by 7 bases and J by 4 bases, with 9 bases of the junction left unmatched.

There are many counts of this clonotype. The V and J genes are TRBV27 and TRBJ2-2; TRBD1 matches 8 bases. Trimming cost V 4 bases and J 8 bases; bases outside gene matches: 3. Germline V CDR1 and CDR2: MNHEY, SMNVEV (reference sequence). The CDR3 loop spans 13 amino acids. This CDR3 reads CASSSTGVGELFF. For the CDR3, the DNA is TGTGCCAGCAGTTCGACAGGGGTTGGGGAGCTGTTTTTT.

This clonotype was detected ten times or more. The chain joins TRBV4-1 to TRBJ2-2; D is undetermined. The germline V gene has CDR1 MGHRA and CDR2 YSYEKL. Trimming stripped 6 bases from V and 0 bases from J, with 8 bases between. This CDR3 is 14 amino acids long. The CDR3 DNA is TGCGCCAGCAGGACGGCCTCGAACACCGGGGAGCTGTTTTTT. Translation gives CASRTASNTGELFF.

This clonotype came up many times. The chain links TRBV12-3 or TRBV12-4 to TRBJ2-5; 8 bases are shared with TRBD2. V shed 6 bases, J shed 4 bases, and the junction held 7 bases outside the gene matches. The CDR3 is 14 residues long. This CDR3 is CASRSRGEGETQYF. The CDR3 nucleotides are TGTGCCAGCAGATCGCGGGGGGAAGGAGAGACCCAGTACTTC.

This clonotype occurred a few times. The V and J genes are TRBV7-2 and TRBJ2-1; TRBD1 agrees at 8 bases. The germline V gene has CDR1 SGHTA and CDR2 FQGNSA. This CDR3 comprises 15 residues. V gave up 7 bases and J gave up 0 bases; unmatched junction bases: 5. The CDR3 reads CASTRDRSSYNEQFF. The CDR3 DNA sequence: TGTGCCAGCACCCGGGACAGGAGCTCCTACAATGAGCAGTTCTTC. Variable domain in full (rest from reference TRBV7-2 and TRBJ2-1): GAGVSQSPSNKVTEKGKDVELRCDPISGHTALYWYRQSLGQGLEFLIYFQGNSAPDKSGLPSDRFSAERTGGSVSTLTIQRTQQEDSAVYLCASTRDRSSYNEQFFGPGTRLTVL.

As for this clonotype: Since a far larger clone is one base different, this is likely a read error. The CDR3 loop is CASSLEGYNEQYF. CDR3 in DNA: TGTGCCAGCAGCTTGGAAGGGTACAATGAGCAGTACTTC. J is TRBJ2-7 and V is TRBV5-3; D gene unclear. TRBV5-3 is labeled an ORF, and its function is uncertain. This CDR3 spans 13 amino acids.

Ten or more counts support this clonotype. The chain couples TRBV4-2 to TRBJ2-7; 7 positions agree with TRBD2. Germline CDR1 and CDR2: LGHNA and YNFKEQ. The CDR3 runs to 15 residues. The V gene end was trimmed by 2 bases and the J gene end by 0 bases; junction bases not matched to a gene: 4. DNA of the CDR3: TGTGCCAGCAGCCAACCCGGACTAGACTCCTACGAGCAGTACTTC. This sequence encodes CASSQPGLDSYEQYF.